This T cell receptor (beta chain) comes out of a study of blood T cell repertoires in COVID-19. Study overall: Sample material is recorded as cDNA or gDNA derived from T cells, B-cell-depleted T cells, or PBMCs.

Germline lookup yields CDR1 SGHDT and CDR2 YYEEEE. This CDR3 has 14 amino acids. V was cut by 5 bases and J by 7 bases, with 15 bases left in between. Study processing details: How many nucleated cells were present was estimated from reference gene primer amplification. Clones were sequenced by immunoSEQ multiplex PCR, and TCRdb holds only the in-frame ones, with some missing. The D gene and trimming were derived from the DNA, and the V and J assignments and clone size from that table. This sample has about 400,000 clones, with roughly nine tenths found just once. This TCR was recovered from a man aged 35-49 years with acute or convalescent COVID-19. The sample was peripheral blood. The genes are TRBV5-6 and TRBJ1-4; no reliable D call. CDR3 protein: CASSLQSPGEKLFF. CDR3 nucleotides: TGTGCCAGCAGTCTCCAGTCCCCGGGTGAAAAACTGTTTTTT.